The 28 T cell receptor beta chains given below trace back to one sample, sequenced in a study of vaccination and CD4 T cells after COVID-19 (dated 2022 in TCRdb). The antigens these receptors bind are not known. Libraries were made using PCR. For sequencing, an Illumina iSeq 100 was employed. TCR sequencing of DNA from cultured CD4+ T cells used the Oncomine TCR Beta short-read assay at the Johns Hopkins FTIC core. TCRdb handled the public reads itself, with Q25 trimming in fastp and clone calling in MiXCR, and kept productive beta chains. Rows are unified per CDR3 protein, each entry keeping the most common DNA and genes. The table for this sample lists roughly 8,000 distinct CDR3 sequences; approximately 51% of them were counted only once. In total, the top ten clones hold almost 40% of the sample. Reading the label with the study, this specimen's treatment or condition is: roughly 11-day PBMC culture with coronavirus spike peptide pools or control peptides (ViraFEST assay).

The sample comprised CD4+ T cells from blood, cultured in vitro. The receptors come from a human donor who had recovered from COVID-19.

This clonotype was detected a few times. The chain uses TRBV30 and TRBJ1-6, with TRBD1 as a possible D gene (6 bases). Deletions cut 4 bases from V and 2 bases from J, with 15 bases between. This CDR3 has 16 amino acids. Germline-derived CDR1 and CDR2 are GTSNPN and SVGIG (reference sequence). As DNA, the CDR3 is TGTGCCTGGAAAATACAGGGATGGACCTATAATTCACCCCTCCACTTT. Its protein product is CAWKIQGWTYNSPLHF.

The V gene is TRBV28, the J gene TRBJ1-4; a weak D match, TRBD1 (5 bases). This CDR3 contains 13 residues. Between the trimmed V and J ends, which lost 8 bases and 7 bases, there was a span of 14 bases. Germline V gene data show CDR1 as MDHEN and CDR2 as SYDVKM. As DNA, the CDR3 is TGTGCCAGCCAAGAGGGGTTTCGTGAAAAACTGTTTTTT. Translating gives CASQEGFREKLFF.

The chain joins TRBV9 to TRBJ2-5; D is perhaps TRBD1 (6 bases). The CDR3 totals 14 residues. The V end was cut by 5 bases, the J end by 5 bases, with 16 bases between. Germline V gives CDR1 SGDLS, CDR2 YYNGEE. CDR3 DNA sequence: TGTGCCAGCAGTCTAGGGGGAGCCTGGGAGACCCAGTACTTC. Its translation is CASSLGGAWETQYF.

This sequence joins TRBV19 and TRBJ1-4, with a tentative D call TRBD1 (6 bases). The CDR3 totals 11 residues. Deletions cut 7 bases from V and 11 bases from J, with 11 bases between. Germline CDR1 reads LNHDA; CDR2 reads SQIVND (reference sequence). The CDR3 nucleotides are TGTGCCAGTATACAGGGCGGTAAACTGTTTTTT. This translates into CASIQGGKLFF.

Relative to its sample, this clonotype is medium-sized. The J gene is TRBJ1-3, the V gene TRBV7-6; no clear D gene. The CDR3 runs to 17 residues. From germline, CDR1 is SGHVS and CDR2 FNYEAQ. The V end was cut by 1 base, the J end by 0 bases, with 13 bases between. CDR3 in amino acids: CASSLGAWDGSGNTIYF. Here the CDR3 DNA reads TGTGCCAGCAGCTTAGGGGCTTGGGATGGCTCTGGAAACACCATATATTTT.

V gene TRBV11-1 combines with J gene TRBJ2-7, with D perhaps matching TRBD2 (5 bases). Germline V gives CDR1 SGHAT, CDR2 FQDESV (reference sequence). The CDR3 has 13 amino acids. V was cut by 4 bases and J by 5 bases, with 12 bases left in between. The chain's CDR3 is CASSYGGSDEQYF. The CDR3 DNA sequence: TGTGCCAGCAGCTACGGCGGGTCCGACGAGCAGTACTTC.

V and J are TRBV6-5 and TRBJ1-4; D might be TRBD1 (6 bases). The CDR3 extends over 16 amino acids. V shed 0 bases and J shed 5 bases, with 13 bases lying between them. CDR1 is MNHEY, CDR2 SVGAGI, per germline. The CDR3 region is CASSYSGGRGNEKLFF. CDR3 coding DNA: TGTGCCAGCAGTTACTCGGGGGGCCGGGGAAATGAAAAACTGTTTTTT.

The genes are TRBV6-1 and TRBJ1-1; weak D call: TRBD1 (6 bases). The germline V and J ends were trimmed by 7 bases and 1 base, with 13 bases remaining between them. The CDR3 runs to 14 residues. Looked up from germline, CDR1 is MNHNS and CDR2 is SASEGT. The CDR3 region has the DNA TGTGCCAGCAAACAGGGCCGGGGGAACACTGAAGCTTTCTTT. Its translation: CASKQGRGNTEAFF.

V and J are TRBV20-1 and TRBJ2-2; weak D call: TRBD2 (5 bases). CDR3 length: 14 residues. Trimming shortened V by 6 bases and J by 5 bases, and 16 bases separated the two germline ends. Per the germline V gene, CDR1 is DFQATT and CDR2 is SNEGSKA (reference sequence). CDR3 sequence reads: CSARKGAHTGELFF. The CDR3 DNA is TGCAGTGCGCGGAAGGGAGCGCATACCGGGGAGCTGTTTTTT.

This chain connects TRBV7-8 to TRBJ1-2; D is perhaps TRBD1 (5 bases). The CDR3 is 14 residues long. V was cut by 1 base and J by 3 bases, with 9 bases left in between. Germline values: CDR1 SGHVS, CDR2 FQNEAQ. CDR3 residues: CASSLEAGHYGYTF. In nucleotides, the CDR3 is TGTGCCAGCAGCTTAGAGGCGGGACACTATGGCTACACCTTC.

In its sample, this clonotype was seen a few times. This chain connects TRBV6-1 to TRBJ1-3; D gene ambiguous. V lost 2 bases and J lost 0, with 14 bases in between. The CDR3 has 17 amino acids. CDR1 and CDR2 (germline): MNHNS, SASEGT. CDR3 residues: CASSERAQAYSGNTIYF. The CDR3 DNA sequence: TGTGCCAGCAGTGAACGGGCCCAAGCCTACTCTGGAAACACCATATATTTT.

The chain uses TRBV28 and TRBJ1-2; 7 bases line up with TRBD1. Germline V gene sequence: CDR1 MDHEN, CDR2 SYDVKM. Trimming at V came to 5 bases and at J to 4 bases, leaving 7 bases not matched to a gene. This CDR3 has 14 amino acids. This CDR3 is CASSPNGQVYGYTF. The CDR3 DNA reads TGTGCCAGCAGTCCCAATGGACAGGTCTATGGCTACACCTTC.

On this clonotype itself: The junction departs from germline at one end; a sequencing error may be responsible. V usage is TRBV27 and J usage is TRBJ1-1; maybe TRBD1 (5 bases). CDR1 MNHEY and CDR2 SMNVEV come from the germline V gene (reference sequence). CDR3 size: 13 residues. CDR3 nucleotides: TGTGCCAGCAGTTATGGGGGTAGCACTAAAGCTTTCTTT. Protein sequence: CASSYGGSTKAFF.

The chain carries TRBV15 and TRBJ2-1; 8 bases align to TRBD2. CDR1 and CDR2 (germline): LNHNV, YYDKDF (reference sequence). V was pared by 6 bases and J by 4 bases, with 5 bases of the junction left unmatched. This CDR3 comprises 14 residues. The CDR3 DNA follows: TGTGCCACCAGAGCGGGAGCCCAATACAATGAGCAGTTCTTC. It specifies CATRAGAQYNEQFF.

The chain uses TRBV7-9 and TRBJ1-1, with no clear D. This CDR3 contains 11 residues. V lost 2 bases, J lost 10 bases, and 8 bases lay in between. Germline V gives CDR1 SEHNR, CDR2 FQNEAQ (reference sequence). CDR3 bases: TGTGCCAGCAGCTTACTCCGGGGAGCTTTCTTT. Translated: CASSLLRGAFF. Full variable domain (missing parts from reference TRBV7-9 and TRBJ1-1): DTGVSQNPRHKITKRGQNVTFRCDPISEHNRLYWYRQTLGQGPEFLTYFQNEAQLEKSRLLSDRFSAERPKGSFSTLEIQRTEQGDSAMYLCASSLLRGAFFGQGTRLTVV.

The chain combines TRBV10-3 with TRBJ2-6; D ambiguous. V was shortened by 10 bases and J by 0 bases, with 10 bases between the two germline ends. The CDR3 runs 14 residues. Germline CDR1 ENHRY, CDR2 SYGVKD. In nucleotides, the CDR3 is TGTGCCACCCTAGACATCTCTGGGGCCAACGTCCTGACTTTC. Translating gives CATLDISGANVLTF.

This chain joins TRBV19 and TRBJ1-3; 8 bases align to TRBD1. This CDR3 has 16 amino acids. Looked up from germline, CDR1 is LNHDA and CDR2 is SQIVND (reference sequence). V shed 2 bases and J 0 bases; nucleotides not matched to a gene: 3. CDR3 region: CASSITGTGSGNTIYF. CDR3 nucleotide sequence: TGTGCCAGTAGTATAACGGGGACAGGCTCTGGAAACACCATATATTTT.

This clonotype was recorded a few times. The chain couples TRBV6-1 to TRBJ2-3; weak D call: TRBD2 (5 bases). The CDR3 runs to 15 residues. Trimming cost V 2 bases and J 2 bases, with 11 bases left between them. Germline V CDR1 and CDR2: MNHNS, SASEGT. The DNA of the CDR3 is TGTGCCAGCAGTGAACGGAGGCAGAACACAGATACGCAGTATTTT. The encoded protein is CASSERRQNTDTQYF.

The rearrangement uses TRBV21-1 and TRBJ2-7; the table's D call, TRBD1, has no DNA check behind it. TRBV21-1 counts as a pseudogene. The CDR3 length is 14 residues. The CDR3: CASSRPTGPYEQYF. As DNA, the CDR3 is TGTGCCAGCAGCAGGCCGACAGGACCCTACGAGCAGTACTTC.

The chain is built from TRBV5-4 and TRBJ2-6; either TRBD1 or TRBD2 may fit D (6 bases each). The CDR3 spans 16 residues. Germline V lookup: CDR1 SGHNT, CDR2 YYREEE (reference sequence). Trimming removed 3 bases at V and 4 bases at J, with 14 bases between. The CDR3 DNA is TGTGCCAGCAGCTCTTTGGGGGGCTCCGGGGCCAACGTCCTGACTTTC. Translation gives CASSSLGGSGANVLTF.

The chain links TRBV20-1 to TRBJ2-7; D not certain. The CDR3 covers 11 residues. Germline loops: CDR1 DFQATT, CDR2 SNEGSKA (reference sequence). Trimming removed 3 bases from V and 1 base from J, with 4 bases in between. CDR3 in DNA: TGCAGTGCTAGTAGGTCCTACGAGCAGTACTTC. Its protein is CSASRSYEQYF.

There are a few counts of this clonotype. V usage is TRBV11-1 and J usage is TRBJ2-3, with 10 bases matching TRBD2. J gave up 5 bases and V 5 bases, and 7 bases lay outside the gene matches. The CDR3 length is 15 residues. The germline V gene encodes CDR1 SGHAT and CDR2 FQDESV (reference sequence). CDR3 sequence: CASSQLAGKIDTQYF. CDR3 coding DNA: TGTGCCAGCAGCCAACTAGCGGGGAAGATAGATACGCAGTATTTT.

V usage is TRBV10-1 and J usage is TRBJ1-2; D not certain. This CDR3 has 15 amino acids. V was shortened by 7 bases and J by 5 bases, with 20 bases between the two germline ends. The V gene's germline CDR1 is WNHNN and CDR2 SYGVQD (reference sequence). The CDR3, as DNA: TGCGCCAGCACCCCGCAAGATGATCGGGATTATGGCTACACCTTC. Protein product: CASTPQDDRDYGYTF.

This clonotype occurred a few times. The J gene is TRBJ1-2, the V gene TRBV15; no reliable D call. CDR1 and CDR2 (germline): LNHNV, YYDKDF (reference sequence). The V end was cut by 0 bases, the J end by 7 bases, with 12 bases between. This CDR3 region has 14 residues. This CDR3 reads CATSRDFGDLGYTF. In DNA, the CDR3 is TGTGCCACCAGCAGAGATTTCGGGGATCTTGGCTACACCTTC. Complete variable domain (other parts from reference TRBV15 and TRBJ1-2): DAMVIQNPRYQVTQFGKPVTLSCSQTLNHNVMYWYQQKSSQAPKLLFHYYDKDFNNEADTPDNFQSRRPNTSFCFLDIRSPGLGDTAMYLCATSRDFGDLGYTFGSGTRLTVV.

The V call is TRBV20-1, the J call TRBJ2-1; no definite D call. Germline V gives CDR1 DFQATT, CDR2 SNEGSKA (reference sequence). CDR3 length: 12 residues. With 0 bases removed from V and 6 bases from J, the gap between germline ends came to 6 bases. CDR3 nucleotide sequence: TGCAGTGCTAGAGACTCATTCAATGAGCAGTTCTTC. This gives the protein CSARDSFNEQFF.

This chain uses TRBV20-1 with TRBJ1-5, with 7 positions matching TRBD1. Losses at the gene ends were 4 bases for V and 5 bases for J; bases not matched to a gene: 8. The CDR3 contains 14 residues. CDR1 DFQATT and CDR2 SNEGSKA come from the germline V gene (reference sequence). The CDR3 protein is CSATKGTVDQPQHF. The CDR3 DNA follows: TGCAGTGCTACAAAAGGGACAGTAGATCAGCCCCAGCATTTT.

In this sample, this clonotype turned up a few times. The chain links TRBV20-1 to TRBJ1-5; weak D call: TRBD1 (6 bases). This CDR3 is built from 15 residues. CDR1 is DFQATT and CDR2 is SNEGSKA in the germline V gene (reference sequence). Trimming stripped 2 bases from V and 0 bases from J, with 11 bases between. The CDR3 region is CSARPTGSSNQPQHF. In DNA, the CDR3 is TGCAGTGCTAGACCGACAGGCAGTAGCAATCAGCCCCAGCATTTT.

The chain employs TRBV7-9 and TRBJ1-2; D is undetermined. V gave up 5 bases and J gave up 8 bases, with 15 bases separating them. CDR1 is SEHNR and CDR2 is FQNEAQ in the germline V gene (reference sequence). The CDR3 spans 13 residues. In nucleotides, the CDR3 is TGTGCCAGCAGCCCCGCCGGAGTTTGGGGCTACACCTTC. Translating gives CASSPAGVWGYTF.